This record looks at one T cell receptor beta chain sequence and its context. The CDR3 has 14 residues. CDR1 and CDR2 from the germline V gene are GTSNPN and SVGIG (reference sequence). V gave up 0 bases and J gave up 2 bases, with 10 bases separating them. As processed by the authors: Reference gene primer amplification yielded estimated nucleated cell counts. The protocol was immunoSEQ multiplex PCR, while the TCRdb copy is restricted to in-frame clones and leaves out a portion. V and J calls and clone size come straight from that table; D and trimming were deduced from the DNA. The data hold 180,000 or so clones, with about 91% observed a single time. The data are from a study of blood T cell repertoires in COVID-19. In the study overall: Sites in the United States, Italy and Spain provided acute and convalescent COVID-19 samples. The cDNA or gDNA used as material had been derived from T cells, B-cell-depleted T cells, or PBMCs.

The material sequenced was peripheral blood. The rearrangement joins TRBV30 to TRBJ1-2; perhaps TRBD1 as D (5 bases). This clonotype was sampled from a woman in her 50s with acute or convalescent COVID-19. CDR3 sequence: CAWSVGRQNYGYTF. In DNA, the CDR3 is TGTGCCTGGAGTGTAGGTCGACAGAACTATGGCTACACCTTC.